Below, 4 T cell receptor beta chains from the same sample are listed, as sequenced in a study of low-dose radiotherapy and immunotherapy resistance in tumors. Alpha and beta chains were covered, as first-strand cDNA relied on TRAV- and TRBV-specific primers. A roughly 20-cycle PCR with a constant-region primer and V-primer adapter amplified TCRs. TCRdb reprocessed the reads via MiXCR and lists one record per CDR3 protein. The table includes some 38,000 distinct CDR3 sequences, roughly 20% detected once. Time point here: after trial treatment. Specified treatment: LDRT plus nivolumab, ipilimumab, low-dose cyclophosphamide and aspirin (RACIN trial). Sequencing used PBMCs, obtained after low-dose radiotherapy plus immunotherapy. These receptors were taken from a female donor with ovarian cancer.

This clonotype was seen ten or more times. The chain is built from TRBV24-1 and TRBJ2-1; D is unresolved. V was shortened by 4 bases and J by 10 bases, with 13 bases between the two germline ends. The CDR3 has 13 amino acids. Germline CDR1 is KGHDR and CDR2 is SFDVKD. The CDR3, as DNA: TGTGCCACCAGTGAACTCTCCAGCCCCGAGCAGTTCTTC. It is translated as CATSELSSPEQFF.

This clonotype came up many times. The chain recombines TRBV4-2 with TRBJ2-1; 9 bases match TRBD1. Germline trimming cut 1 base from V and 7 bases from J; bases unmatched to any gene: 5. Per germline, CDR1 LGHNA and CDR2 YNFKEQ. The CDR3 extends over 15 amino acids. The CDR3 is CASSQAGTGLNEQFF. The CDR3 nucleotides are TGTGCCAGCAGCCAAGCTGGGACAGGGTTGAATGAGCAGTTCTTC.

The chain links TRBV28 to TRBJ2-7, with a weak D call TRBD1 (5 bases). The CDR3 sequence is 12 residues long. The germline CDR1 and CDR2 sequences are MDHEN and SYDVKM. The germline V and J ends were trimmed by 6 bases and 3 bases, with 9 bases remaining between them. CDR3 sequence: CASSLGVYEQYF. The CDR3 DNA reads as TGTGCCAGCAGCTTAGGGGTCTACGAGCAGTACTTC.

This clonotype showed up many times. The V gene is TRBV29-1, the J gene TRBJ1-1, with D tentatively TRBD1 (6 bases). Germline V lookup: CDR1 SQVTM, CDR2 ANQGSEA. Trimming removed 7 bases from V and 3 bases from J, with 15 bases in between. This CDR3 spans 13 amino acids. The CDR3 DNA reads as TGCAGCGGTGGGGACACCCGATACACTGAAGCTTTCTTT. Protein product: CSGGDTRYTEAFF.